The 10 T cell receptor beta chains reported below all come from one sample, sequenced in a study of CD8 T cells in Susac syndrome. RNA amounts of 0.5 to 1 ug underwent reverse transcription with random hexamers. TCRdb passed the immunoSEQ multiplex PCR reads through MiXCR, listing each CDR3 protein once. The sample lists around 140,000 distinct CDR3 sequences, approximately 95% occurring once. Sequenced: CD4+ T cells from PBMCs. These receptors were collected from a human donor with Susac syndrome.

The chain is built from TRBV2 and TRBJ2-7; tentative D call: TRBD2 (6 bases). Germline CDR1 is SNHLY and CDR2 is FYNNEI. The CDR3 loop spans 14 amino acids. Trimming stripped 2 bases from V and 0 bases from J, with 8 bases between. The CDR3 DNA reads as TGTGCCAGCAGTGAACAGGGACTCTCCTACGAGCAGTACTTC. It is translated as CASSEQGLSYEQYF.

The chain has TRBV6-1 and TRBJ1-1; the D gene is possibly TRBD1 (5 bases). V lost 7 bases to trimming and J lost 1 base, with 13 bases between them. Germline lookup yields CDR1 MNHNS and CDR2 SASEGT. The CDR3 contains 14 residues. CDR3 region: CASKRGVGNTEAFF. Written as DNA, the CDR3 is TGTGCCAGCAAACGGGGCGTCGGGAACACTGAAGCTTTCTTT.

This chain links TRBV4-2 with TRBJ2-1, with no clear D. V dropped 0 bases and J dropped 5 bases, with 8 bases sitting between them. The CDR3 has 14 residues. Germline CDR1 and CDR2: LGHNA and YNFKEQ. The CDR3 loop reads CASSQDGTNNEQFF. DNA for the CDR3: TGTGCCAGCAGCCAAGATGGAACCAACAATGAGCAGTTCTTC.

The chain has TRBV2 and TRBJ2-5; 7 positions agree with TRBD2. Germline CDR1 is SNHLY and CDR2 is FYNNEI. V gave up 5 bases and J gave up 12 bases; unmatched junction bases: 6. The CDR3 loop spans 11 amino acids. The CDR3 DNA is TGTGCCAGCAGTCCGGGGGGAGGGGAGTACTTC. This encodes CASSPGGGEYF.

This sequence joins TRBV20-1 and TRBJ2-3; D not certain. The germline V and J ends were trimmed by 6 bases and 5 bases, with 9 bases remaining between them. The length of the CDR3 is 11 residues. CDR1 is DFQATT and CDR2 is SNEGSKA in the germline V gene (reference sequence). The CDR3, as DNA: TGCAGTGCCCGCCCGGAAGATACGCAGTATTTT. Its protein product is CSARPEDTQYF.

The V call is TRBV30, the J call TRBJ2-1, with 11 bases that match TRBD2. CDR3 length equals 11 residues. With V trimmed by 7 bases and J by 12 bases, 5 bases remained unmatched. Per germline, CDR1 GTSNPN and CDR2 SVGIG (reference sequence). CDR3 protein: CASRLAGLQFF. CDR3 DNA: TGTGCCTCCCGACTAGCGGGACTGCAGTTCTTC.

The CDR3 protein is CASSDREANEKLFF. Here the CDR3 DNA reads TGTGCCAGCAGTGATCGAGAGGCTAATGAAAAACTGTTTTTT. The V call is TRBV2, the J call TRBJ1-4, with no clear D. This CDR3 contains 14 residues. The V end was cut by 3 bases, the J end by 3 bases, with 8 bases between. The germline V gene has CDR1 SNHLY and CDR2 FYNNEI.

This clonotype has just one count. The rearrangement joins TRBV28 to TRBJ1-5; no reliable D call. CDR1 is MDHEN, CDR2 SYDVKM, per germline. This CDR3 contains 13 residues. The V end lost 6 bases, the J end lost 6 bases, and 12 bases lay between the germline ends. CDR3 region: CASSKEGGQPQHF. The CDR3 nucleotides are TGTGCCAGCAGCAAAGAGGGTGGTCAGCCCCAGCATTTT.

Written as DNA, the CDR3 is TGTGCCAGCAGTTATGGTACAGGGTCGGATCAGCCCCAGCATTTT. This codes for CASSYGTGSDQPQHF. The chain is built from TRBV6-6 and TRBJ1-5; D may be TRBD1 (6 bases). Germline assignment: CDR1 MNHNY and CDR2 SVGAGI (reference sequence). V was shortened by 3 bases and J by 5 bases, with 14 bases between the two germline ends. The CDR3 is 15 amino acids.

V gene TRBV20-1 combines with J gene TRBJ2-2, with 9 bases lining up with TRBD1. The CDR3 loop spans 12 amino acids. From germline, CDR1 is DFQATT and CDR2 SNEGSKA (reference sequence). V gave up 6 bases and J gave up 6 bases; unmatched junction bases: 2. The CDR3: CSAGTGSGELFF. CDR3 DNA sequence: TGCAGTGCAGGGACAGGGTCCGGGGAGCTGTTTTTT.